The 18 T cell receptor beta chains given below trace back to one sample, sequenced in a study of Ad26.COV2.S vaccination and SARS-CoV-2 variants. The sample's treatment: some 20 received Ad26.COV2.S at low or high dose, single or two shots; 5 received placebo; per-sample allocation not given. The study sampled participants on day 63 after the first vaccine or placebo injection. TCRdb's table, derived via immunoSEQ multiplex PCR, lists solely in-frame clones and lacks some. The sample records approximately 300,000 clones, about 86% being singletons. The input for sequencing was peripheral blood, taken in a trial of Ad26.COV2.S vaccine versus placebo. All receptors come from a person aged 18 to 59 who received the Ad26.COV2.S COVID-19 vaccine or a placebo.

The chain couples TRBV3-1 (or the pseudogene TRBV3-2) to TRBJ1-1; a possible D gene is TRBD1 (5 bases). This CDR3 has 16 residues. Germline V gene sequence: CDR1 LGHDT, CDR2 YNNKEL (reference sequence). Trimming took 0 bases from V and 6 from J, leaving 17 bases between them. CDR3 sequence reads: CASSQELGTPASEAFF. The CDR3, as DNA: TGTGCCAGCAGCCAAGAATTGGGGACCCCGGCGTCTGAAGCTTTCTTT.

V and J are TRBV18 and TRBJ2-7; TRBD1 matches at 8 bases. CDR3 length: 15 amino acids. Per germline, CDR1 KGHSH and CDR2 LQKENI. V was pared by 6 bases and J by 1 base, with 8 bases of the junction left unmatched. The CDR3 sequence: CASSHFRDRSYEQYF. The CDR3 DNA follows: TGTGCCAGCTCTCACTTCCGGGACAGGTCCTACGAGCAGTACTTC.

J is TRBJ2-5 and V is TRBV5-4; D is possibly TRBD2 (6 bases). Trimming took off 3 bases at V and 4 bases at J, with 16 bases between the two ends. The CDR3 has 15 amino acids. Germline V gene sequence: CDR1 SGHNT, CDR2 YYREEE (reference sequence). CDR3 residues: CASSSSTGRGETQYF. The CDR3 bases are TGTGCCAGCAGCTCATCCACCGGGAGAGGAGAGACCCAGTACTTC.

This clone was detected only a few times. The chain carries TRBV6-2 or TRBV6-3 and TRBJ2-7; 7 nucleotides agree with TRBD1. J lost 5 bases, V lost 6 bases, and 10 bases had no gene match. In germline, CDR1 is MNHEY, CDR2 SVGEGT. This CDR3 has 14 residues. CDR3 nucleotide sequence: TGTGCCAGCAGCCCCGGGCAGGGGGTCGACGAGCAGTACTTC. Residues: CASSPGQGVDEQYF.

In its sample, this clone was seen once. The chain couples TRBV6-5 to TRBJ2-3, with 7 positions matching TRBD1. The V gene's germline CDR1 is MNHEY and CDR2 SVGAGI. CDR3 size: 15 residues. V gave up 6 bases and J gave up 2 bases; unmatched junction bases: 8. The CDR3 nucleotides read TGTGCCAGCAGCTCTAGAAGGGGGCTCACAGATACGCAGTATTTT. This codes for CASSSRRGLTDTQYF.

This chain connects TRBV11-3 to TRBJ2-3, with D perhaps given as TRBD1 or TRBD2 (5 bases each). This CDR3 spans 14 amino acids. V lost 5 bases, J lost 6 bases, and 15 bases lay in between. Germline V gene data show CDR1 as SGHNT and CDR2 as YENEEA. CDR3 nucleotide sequence: TGTGCCAGCAGCCGGGGACCTCCCCCGGATACGCAGTATTTT. Protein sequence: CASSRGPPPDTQYF.

This clone occurred a few times. The chain has TRBV3-1 (or the pseudogene TRBV3-2) and TRBJ2-7; 8 nucleotides agree with TRBD2. V lost 9 bases to trimming and J lost 1 base; unmatched junction nucleotides: 14. CDR3 length equals 16 residues. Germline V gene data show CDR1 as LGHDT and CDR2 as YNNKEL (reference sequence). CDR3 sequence (DNA): TGTGCCAGGTGCCAAACGGGAGCGGGGGTTTCCTACGAGCAGTACTTC. It is translated as CARCQTGAGVSYEQYF.

A few counts support this clone. The chain joins TRBV6-2 or TRBV6-3 to TRBJ1-1; D gene uncertain. The CDR3 covers 13 residues. V was clipped by 2 bases and J by 3 bases, with 7 bases between them. Germline loops: CDR1 MNHEY, CDR2 SVGEGT. The CDR3 DNA reads TGTGCCAGCAGTTACGGTTCGTACACTGAAGCTTTCTTT. Protein sequence: CASSYGSYTEAFF.

CDR3 sequence: CATAPRRAFPTQYF. Here the CDR3 DNA reads TGTGCCACGGCGCCCCGAAGGGCTTTCCCGACCCAGTACTTC. The chain recombines TRBV15 with TRBJ2-5, with D unresolved. The CDR3 contains 14 residues. V lost 9 bases to trimming and J lost 7 bases, with 21 bases between them. Germline V gene sequence: CDR1 LNHNV, CDR2 YYDKDF (reference sequence).

The chain combines TRBV20-1 with TRBJ2-7; tentatively, D is TRBD1 (6 bases). Germline V CDR1 and CDR2: DFQATT, SNEGSKA (reference sequence). The CDR3 runs 11 residues. Trimming took 2 bases from V and 6 from J, leaving 8 bases between them. The CDR3 sequence is CSARRGSEQYF. The CDR3 DNA reads as TGCAGTGCTAGAAGGGGGTCCGAGCAGTACTTC.

The rearrangement uses TRBV27 and TRBJ2-5, with 7 bases matching TRBD1. With 5 bases clipped from V and 6 bases from J, the junction kept 9 bases outside the gene matches. The CDR3 extends over 14 amino acids. In germline, CDR1 is MNHEY, CDR2 SMNVEV (reference sequence). CDR3 in amino acids: CASSLDRVGKTQYF. CDR3 bases: TGTGCCAGCAGTCTCGACAGGGTGGGAAAGACCCAGTACTTC.

The gene calls are TRBV5-1 and TRBJ2-3, with D uncertain. The CDR3 extends over 12 amino acids. V was cut by 1 base and J by 6 bases, with 6 bases left in between. The V gene's germline CDR1 is SGHRS and CDR2 YFSETQ. The CDR3 DNA reads TGCGCCAGCAGCTTGTCCTGGGATACGCAGTATTTT. It translates to CASSLSWDTQYF.

The chain is built from TRBV14 and TRBJ1-2; 7 nucleotides match TRBD1. Per the germline V gene, CDR1 is SGHDN and CDR2 is FVKESK. The V gene end was trimmed by 4 bases and the J gene end by 4 bases; junction bases not matched to a gene: 9. This CDR3 contains 15 residues. This CDR3 is CASSRTGTVTYGYTF. As DNA, the CDR3 is TGTGCCAGCAGCCGGACAGGTACTGTGACCTATGGCTACACCTTC.

The rearrangement uses TRBV6-1 and TRBJ1-1; D is unresolved. V shed 3 bases and J shed 0 bases, with 5 bases lying between them. The CDR3 consists of 13 residues. The germline V gene encodes CDR1 MNHNS and CDR2 SASEGT. CDR3 protein: CASSENMNTEAFF. In nucleotides, the CDR3 is TGTGCCAGCAGTGAGAATATGAACACTGAAGCTTTCTTT.

The rearrangement uses TRBV6-6 and TRBJ1-2; D is undetermined. This CDR3 contains 14 residues. Per the germline V gene, CDR1 is MNHNY and CDR2 is SVGAGI (reference sequence). V lost 0 bases to trimming and J lost 3 bases, with 8 bases between them. CDR3 sequence: CASSYSGQDYGYTF. The DNA for the CDR3 is TGTGCCAGCAGTTACTCGGGTCAGGACTATGGCTACACCTTC.

The rearrangement joins TRBV7-6 to TRBJ1-6; D is unclear. The CDR3 spans 16 residues. Germline V gene lookup returns CDR1 SGHVS and CDR2 FNYEAQ. The V and J ends lost 1 base and 1 base respectively, with 8 bases between them. CDR3 sequence (DNA): TGTGCCAGCAGCTTAGGGTCACGGTCCTATAATTCACCCCTCCACTTT. Protein sequence: CASSLGSRSYNSPLHF. The variable domain in full, with the rest retrieved from reference TRBV7-6 and TRBJ1-6, is GAGVSQSPRYKVTKRGQDVALRCDPISGHVSLYWYRQALGQGPEFLTYFNYEAQQDKSGLPNDRFSAERPEGSISTLTIQRTEQRDSAMYRCASSLGSRSYNSPLHFGNGTRLTVT.

The rearrangement joins TRBV5-5 to TRBJ1-1, with D maybe TRBD1 (5 bases). The CDR3 extends over 13 amino acids. Trimming left V 4 bases short and J 0 bases short, with 7 bases between. Looked up from germline, CDR1 is SGHKS and CDR2 is YYEKEE (reference sequence). DNA of the CDR3: TGTGCCAGCAGCCTGGGACTGAACACTGAAGCTTTCTTT. This codes for CASSLGLNTEAFF.

The rearrangement links TRBV5-1 to TRBJ2-2, with 9 bases identical to TRBD1. The CDR3 length is 15 residues. Losses at the gene ends were 3 bases for V and 6 bases for J; bases not matched to a gene: 6. CDR1 is SGHRS, CDR2 YFSETQ, per germline. The CDR3 spells CASSWDGTGSGELFF. CDR3 sequence (DNA): TGCGCCAGCAGCTGGGACGGGACAGGGTCCGGGGAGCTGTTTTTT.